One sample yielded the 8 T cell receptor beta chains listed below, sequenced in a study of T cell responses to AZD1222 COVID-19 vaccine. Sequencing used immunoSEQ multiplex PCR; TCRdb keeps in-frame clones, though not all of them. The sample has over 150,000 clones; 92% are singletons. The sequencing used peripheral blood, collected on day 0 of MenACWY control vaccination. The receptors were sampled from an adult in good health.

The chain employs TRBV3-1 (or the pseudogene TRBV3-2) and TRBJ2-7, with D perhaps given as TRBD1 or TRBD2 (6 bases each). This CDR3 is built from 14 residues. Germline V gene sequence: CDR1 LGHDT, CDR2 YNNKEL (reference sequence). The V end was cut by 7 bases, the J end by 2 bases, with 15 bases between. CDR3 in amino acids: CASTPVRGAYEQYF. Written as DNA, the CDR3 is TGTGCCAGCACCCCGGTTAGGGGGGCCTACGAGCAGTACTTC.

The chain recombines TRBV6-6 with TRBJ1-4, with D unclear. The length of the CDR3 is 13 residues. The germline V gene encodes CDR1 MNHNY and CDR2 SVGAGI (reference sequence). Deletions cut 5 bases from V and 6 bases from J, with 10 bases between. CDR3: CASSLGQYEKLFF. CDR3 DNA sequence: TGTGCCAGCAGTCTAGGGCAATATGAAAAACTGTTTTTT.

This chain connects TRBV7-8 to TRBJ1-1, with TRBD1 matching 7 bases. Germline assignment: CDR1 SGHVS and CDR2 FQNEAQ. The CDR3 totals 18 residues. Trimming took 5 bases from V and 1 from J; bases not matched to a gene: 16. The CDR3 sequence is CASSTLRDRRSGNTEAFF. CDR3 bases: TGTGCCAGCAGCACTCTCCGGGACAGAAGGTCGGGGAACACTGAAGCTTTCTTT.

V gene TRBV18 combines with J gene TRBJ1-1, with TRBD1 identical over 9 bases. The CDR3 is 15 residues long. Trimming at V came to 3 bases and at J to 4 bases, leaving 6 bases not matched to a gene. From germline, CDR1 is KGHSH and CDR2 LQKENI. In nucleotides, the CDR3 is TGTGCCAGCTCACCCGGCGGACAGGGGTTCACTGAAGCTTTCTTT. It specifies CASSPGGQGFTEAFF.

The V gene is TRBV2, the J gene TRBJ1-2, with D possibly matching TRBD1 (6 bases). V dropped 6 bases and J dropped 3 bases, with 14 bases sitting between them. The CDR3 extends over 14 amino acids. Germline V lookup: CDR1 SNHLY, CDR2 FYNNEI. In DNA, the CDR3 is TGTGCCAGCAGACCCACGACAGGATACTATGGCTACACCTTC. Amino acids: CASRPTTGYYGYTF.

The chain couples TRBV10-2 to TRBJ1-2, with D maybe TRBD1 (5 bases). V was pared by 0 bases and J by 8 bases, with 22 bases between. The germline gives CDR1 WSHSY, CDR2 SAAADI. CDR3 length: 17 amino acids. DNA of the CDR3: TGCGCCAGCAGTGAGTCGGAGGGTGTAGGAGCCCGGGGGGGCTACACCTTC. This gives the protein CASSESEGVGARGGYTF.

The chain carries TRBV30 and TRBJ2-3; either TRBD1 or TRBD2 may fit D (6 bases each). With 3 bases removed from V and 7 bases from J, the gap between germline ends came to 17 bases. Germline loops: CDR1 GTSNPN, CDR2 SVGIG (reference sequence). CDR3 size: 14 residues. CDR3 nucleotide sequence: TGTGCCTGGAGGCCCCTTGGAGGGGGGAATACGCAGTATTTT. Its protein product is CAWRPLGGGNTQYF.

The chain combines TRBV3-1 (or the pseudogene TRBV3-2) with TRBJ2-2; TRBD2 matches 9 bases. Losses at the gene ends were 4 bases for V and 4 bases for J; bases not matched to a gene: 4. The CDR3 sequence is 15 residues long. Germline lookup yields CDR1 LGHDT and CDR2 YNNKEL (reference sequence). The CDR3 region has the DNA TGTGCCAGCAGCCGCGGGGGGGTTCGCACCGGGGAGCTGTTTTTT. Its translation is CASSRGGVRTGELFF.